The rows below give T cell receptor beta chains drawn from one sample of a study of Ad26.COV2.S vaccination and SARS-CoV-2 variants. Repertoires were generated with immunoSEQ multiplex PCR, while TCRdb's copy carries only in-frame clones and drops some. This table holds about 440,000 clones, about 83% found once. Here the sequenced sample was peripheral blood, taken in a trial of Ad26.COV2.S vaccine versus placebo. Source of these receptors: a person between 18 and 59 years old who received the Ad26.COV2.S COVID-19 vaccine or a placebo. The CDR3 runs from the conserved cysteine through the conserved F or W. Fields, in order: J gene, D gene, V gene, clone size, CDR3 DNA, CDR3 protein. A D gene is named only where the DNA matches it firmly. Clone size appears in some rows only: once, few, many, or a class for an expanded clone.

j_gene: TRBJ2-2; d_gene: TRBD1; v_gene: TRBV23-1; abundance: once; CDR3nt: TGCGCCAGCAGTCAATGGGACAGGGATGGCGGGTGGGGCGGGGAGCTGTTTTTT; CDR3aa: CASSQWDRDGGWGGELFF
j_gene: TRBJ2-1; d_gene: NA; v_gene: TRBV5-4; abundance: NA; CDR3nt: TGTGCCAGCAGCTTTCCGAGCGGATCCTACAATGAGCAGTTCTTC; CDR3aa: CASSFPSGSYNEQFF
j_gene: TRBJ2-7; d_gene: NA; v_gene: TRBV5-1; abundance: NA; CDR3nt: TGCGCCAGCAGCTTGGACGCTGTGGGGGGTATAGAGCAGTACTTC; CDR3aa: CASSLDAVGGIEQYF
j_gene: TRBJ2-1; d_gene: NA; v_gene: TRBV18; abundance: NA; CDR3nt: TGTGCCAGCTCACCGACTCTAGTGAATGAGCAGTTCTTC; CDR3aa: CASSPTLVNEQFF
j_gene: TRBJ1-2; d_gene: NA; v_gene: TRBV29-1; abundance: NA; CDR3nt: TGCAGCGTTGCCCAGGGGTTAAACTATGGCTACACCTTC; CDR3aa: CSVAQGLNYGYTF
j_gene: TRBJ1-2; d_gene: TRBD1; v_gene: TRBV28; abundance: NA; CDR3nt: TGTGCCAGCAGTCCCCCCGGGACAGTAAACTATGGCTACACCTTC; CDR3aa: CASSPPGTVNYGYTF
j_gene: TRBJ2-3; d_gene: NA; v_gene: TRBV11-2; abundance: NA; CDR3nt: TGTGCCAGCAGCCGCGGAGGCGCCGGGGCAGATACGCAGTATTTT; CDR3aa: CASSRGGAGADTQYF
j_gene: TRBJ2-3; d_gene: TRBD2; v_gene: TRBV7-2; abundance: NA; CDR3nt: TGTGCCAGCAGCTTTTCGCGTACCGGGACTAGCGGGAGACTGGGTACGCAGTATTTT; CDR3aa: CASSFSRTGTSGRLGTQYF
j_gene: TRBJ1-1; d_gene: NA; v_gene: TRBV5-4; abundance: once; CDR3nt: TGTGCCAGCAGCCGATCCCTGGACATCGGGACTGAAGCTTTCTTT; CDR3aa: CASSRSLDIGTEAFF
j_gene: TRBJ2-1; d_gene: NA; v_gene: TRBV7-8; abundance: NA; CDR3nt: TGTGCCAGCAGCTTTCGGTTAGGGAATCAGCAGTTCTTC; CDR3aa: CASSFRLGNQQFF
j_gene: TRBJ2-7; d_gene: TRBD2; v_gene: TRBV4-3; abundance: NA; CDR3nt: TGCGCCAGCAGCCAAGATACTAGCGGGAGGTACGAGCAGTACTTC; CDR3aa: CASSQDTSGRYEQYF
j_gene: TRBJ1-3; d_gene: NA; v_gene: TRBV30; abundance: NA; CDR3nt: TGTGCCTGGAGTGCTGGGGCGGGGGGAAACACCATATATTTT; CDR3aa: CAWSAGAGGNTIYF
j_gene: TRBJ1-4; d_gene: TRBD1; v_gene: TRBV7-8; abundance: NA; CDR3nt: TGTGCCAGCGCTGGGAAGTCCCGGGACAGGGTCGGAGATGAGAGTAGTAATGAAAAACTGTTTTTT; CDR3aa: CASAGKSRDRVGDESSNEKLFF
j_gene: TRBJ1-4; d_gene: TRBD1; v_gene: TRBV28; abundance: NA; CDR3nt: TGTGCCAGCAAAATCGGCTTTGGACAGGGGATTACCCGGGCGCATGCAACTAATGAAAAACTGTTTTTT; CDR3aa: CASKIGFGQGITRAHATNEKLFF
j_gene: TRBJ2-6; d_gene: TRBD1; v_gene: TRBV4-1; abundance: NA; CDR3nt: TGCGCCAGCAACTCGCCGGGACAGGGGGCCTCTGGGGCCAACGTCCTGACTTTC; CDR3aa: CASNSPGQGASGANVLTF
j_gene: TRBJ2-7; d_gene: TRBD2; v_gene: TRBV14; abundance: NA; CDR3nt: TGTGCCAGCAGCCAAGAGCGGCTAGCGGGAGCCGAGCAGTACTTC; CDR3aa: CASSQERLAGAEQYF
j_gene: TRBJ1-5; d_gene: NA; v_gene: TRBV12-5; abundance: NA; CDR3nt: TGTGCTAGTGCCCTATCACCCGAAAAGTGGCGGCCCTATTTCAGGCCCCAGCATTTT; CDR3aa: CASALSPEKWRPYFRPQHF
j_gene: TRBJ2-1; d_gene: TRBD2; v_gene: TRBV19; abundance: once; CDR3nt: TGTGCCAGTAGTTCTGCGGGAGGGAATGAGCAGTTCTTC; CDR3aa: CASSSAGGNEQFF
j_gene: TRBJ2-1; d_gene: TRBD2; v_gene: TRBV7-3; abundance: NA; CDR3nt: TGTGCCAGCAGCTTAACAGGGACTAGCGGTGACAATGAGCAGTTCTTC; CDR3aa: CASSLTGTSGDNEQFF
j_gene: TRBJ2-2; d_gene: NA; v_gene: TRBV5-4; abundance: NA; CDR3nt: TGTGCCAGCAGCTTGCAGGGCGGCACCGGGGAGCTGTTTTTT; CDR3aa: CASSLQGGTGELFF
j_gene: TRBJ2-6; d_gene: TRBD2; v_gene: TRBV28; abundance: NA; CDR3nt: TGTGCCAGCAGCCAAACGGGGGGGCGAGGGGCCAACGTCCTGACTTTC; CDR3aa: CASSQTGGRGANVLTF
j_gene: TRBJ2-7; d_gene: TRBD2; v_gene: TRBV23-1; abundance: NA; CDR3nt: TGCGCCAGCTGGGGGGGTCGCTACGAGCAGTACTTC; CDR3aa: CASWGGRYEQYF
j_gene: TRBJ2-7; d_gene: NA; v_gene: TRBV5-4; abundance: NA; CDR3nt: TGTGCCAGCAGCCCGCGACTCCTCCCCCACGAGCAGTACTTC; CDR3aa: CASSPRLLPHEQYF
j_gene: TRBJ2-2; d_gene: TRBD2; v_gene: TRBV7-7; abundance: NA; CDR3nt: TGTGCTAGCAGCCATACTAGCGGGAGTACCGGGGAGCTGTTTTTT; CDR3aa: CASSHTSGSTGELFF
j_gene: TRBJ1-1; d_gene: NA; v_gene: TRBV3-1/TRBV3-2; abundance: NA; CDR3nt: TGTGCCAGCAGCCCCCCGGAGGCAAAAGCTTTCTTT; CDR3aa: CASSPPEAKAFF
j_gene: TRBJ1-1; d_gene: NA; v_gene: TRBV7-2; abundance: NA; CDR3nt: TGTGCCAGCAGCTTAATGGATAACACTGAAGCTTTCTTT; CDR3aa: CASSLMDNTEAFF
j_gene: TRBJ2-5; d_gene: TRBD1; v_gene: TRBV18; abundance: NA; CDR3nt: TGTGCCAGCTCACCACGGGACAGGGTTCTCGAGACCCAGTACTTC; CDR3aa: CASSPRDRVLETQYF
j_gene: TRBJ2-1; d_gene: NA; v_gene: TRBV5-1; abundance: NA; CDR3nt: TGCGCCAGCAGCAAGACAGAAAGCTACAATGAGCAGTTCTTC; CDR3aa: CASSKTESYNEQFF
j_gene: TRBJ2-5; d_gene: NA; v_gene: TRBV5-1; abundance: NA; CDR3nt: TGCGCCAGCAGCTTGGGGAATACTGGAGGGCAAGAGACCCAGTACTTC; CDR3aa: CASSLGNTGGQETQYF
j_gene: TRBJ2-3; d_gene: TRBD2; v_gene: TRBV9; abundance: NA; CDR3nt: TGTGCCAGCAGCGTAGTCCCAGCGGGGCCAGATACGCAGTATTTT; CDR3aa: CASSVVPAGPDTQYF
j_gene: TRBJ1-2; d_gene: NA; v_gene: TRBV28; abundance: NA; CDR3nt: TGTGCCAGCAGCCGTGCCGTCCTTTATGGCTACACCTTC; CDR3aa: CASSRAVLYGYTF
j_gene: TRBJ2-1; d_gene: NA; v_gene: TRBV19; abundance: NA; CDR3nt: TGTGCCAGTAGTATACCCAATCGTAATGAGCAGTTCTTC; CDR3aa: CASSIPNRNEQFF
j_gene: TRBJ1-5; d_gene: NA; v_gene: TRBV4-2; abundance: once; CDR3nt: TGTGCCAGCAGCCAATTTCTCCAGCGCAATCAGCCCCAGCATTTT; CDR3aa: CASSQFLQRNQPQHF
j_gene: TRBJ2-7; d_gene: NA; v_gene: TRBV27; abundance: NA; CDR3nt: TGTGCCAGCAGTTTATTGGGCCTAGATGTGTCCGAGCAGTACTTC; CDR3aa: CASSLLGLDVSEQYF
j_gene: TRBJ2-7; d_gene: TRBD2; v_gene: TRBV5-4; abundance: NA; CDR3nt: TGTGCCAGCAGCTTGGGCGCGGGAGGATCCTACGAGCAGTACTTC; CDR3aa: CASSLGAGGSYEQYF
j_gene: TRBJ2-7; d_gene: NA; v_gene: TRBV7-9; abundance: NA; CDR3nt: TGTGCCAGCAGCCGCCCTTCTCAGGGGTACGAGCAGTACTTC; CDR3aa: CASSRPSQGYEQYF
j_gene: TRBJ2-5; d_gene: TRBD1; v_gene: TRBV19; abundance: NA; CDR3nt: TGTGCCAGTAGTATTGGGGGACAGCAAGAGACCCAGTACTTC; CDR3aa: CASSIGGQQETQYF
j_gene: TRBJ2-7; d_gene: NA; v_gene: TRBV12-3/TRBV12-4; abundance: once; CDR3nt: TGTGCCAGCAGTTTGTTAGCCTCCTACGAGCAGTACTTC; CDR3aa: CASSLLASYEQYF
j_gene: TRBJ1-4; d_gene: TRBD1; v_gene: TRBV5-6; abundance: NA; CDR3nt: TGTGCCAGCAGCCTCATGCCGGGACAGGGTTGGGAAAAACTGTTTTTT; CDR3aa: CASSLMPGQGWEKLFF
j_gene: TRBJ2-5; d_gene: NA; v_gene: TRBV28; abundance: NA; CDR3nt: TGTGCCAGCAGTCCGGACTCGGCCCCCCGGACCCAGTACTTC; CDR3aa: CASSPDSAPRTQYF
j_gene: TRBJ1-1; d_gene: NA; v_gene: TRBV4-3; abundance: NA; CDR3nt: TGCGCCAGCAGCCTTAGCAGGGGCACTGAAGCTTTCTTT; CDR3aa: CASSLSRGTEAFF
j_gene: TRBJ2-1; d_gene: NA; v_gene: TRBV5-4; abundance: NA; CDR3nt: TGTGCCAGCCAGTCGGGGGTATCTTACAATGAGCAGTTCTTC; CDR3aa: CASQSGVSYNEQFF
j_gene: TRBJ2-1; d_gene: NA; v_gene: TRBV7-2; abundance: NA; CDR3nt: TGTGCCAGCAGCCGCGAACTAGAGGGTGAGCAGTTCTTC; CDR3aa: CASSRELEGEQFF
j_gene: TRBJ1-2; d_gene: NA; v_gene: TRBV5-1; abundance: NA; CDR3nt: TGCGCCAGCAGCTTGGACCCAGTACGAACCCTCTATGGCTACACCTTC; CDR3aa: CASSLDPVRTLYGYTF
j_gene: TRBJ1-2; d_gene: TRBD1; v_gene: TRBV27; abundance: NA; CDR3nt: TGTGCCAGCAGTTTATTCCCCATTGACAGGGCTGATGGCTACACCTTC; CDR3aa: CASSLFPIDRADGYTF
j_gene: TRBJ1-5; d_gene: NA; v_gene: TRBV6-5; abundance: once; CDR3nt: TGTGCCAGCAGCCTCGCCGCGCCCAATCAGCCCCAGCATTTT; CDR3aa: CASSLAAPNQPQHF
j_gene: TRBJ2-7; d_gene: NA; v_gene: TRBV7-2; abundance: NA; CDR3nt: TGTGCCAGCAGCCCTCTTCGACAGGCTGACGAGCAGTACTTC; CDR3aa: CASSPLRQADEQYF
j_gene: TRBJ2-3; d_gene: TRBD1; v_gene: TRBV24-1; abundance: NA; CDR3nt: TGTGCCACCAGTGATTTGCGGGACAGGGGAGATACGCAGTATTTT; CDR3aa: CATSDLRDRGDTQYF
j_gene: TRBJ2-4; d_gene: NA; v_gene: TRBV27; abundance: NA; CDR3nt: TGTGCCAGCAGCCTCCGAGCCGGGCGTCTGGACAAAAACATTCAGTACTTC; CDR3aa: CASSLRAGRLDKNIQYF